This T cell receptor beta chain comes out of a study of lymphopenia after photon versus proton radiotherapy. Study results and limitations: Under photons, naive T cells and diversity fell while effector/memory populations rose.

Comment on this clone: Its target is not known.

Measured with immunoSEQ multiplex PCR; TCRdb has only the in-frame clones, and not every one. The table has about 33,000 clones, about nine tenths seen once; the top ten hold approximately 7.3%. The sample in question was peripheral blood, obtained from a patient treated with photon-based radiotherapy. The clonotype comes from a woman between 45 and 60 years old with pancreatic cancer.

CDR3 residues: CASSSSRPGGADTQYF. The CDR3 DNA sequence: TGTGCCAGCAGCTCGTCCCGCCCGGGGGGGGCAGATACGCAGTATTTT. This rearrangement joins TRBV5-8 to TRBJ2-3; 8 bases fit TRBD2. This CDR3 contains 16 residues. J lost 4 bases, V lost 3 bases, and 10 bases had no gene match. The germline gives CDR1 SGHTS, CDR2 YDEGEE.